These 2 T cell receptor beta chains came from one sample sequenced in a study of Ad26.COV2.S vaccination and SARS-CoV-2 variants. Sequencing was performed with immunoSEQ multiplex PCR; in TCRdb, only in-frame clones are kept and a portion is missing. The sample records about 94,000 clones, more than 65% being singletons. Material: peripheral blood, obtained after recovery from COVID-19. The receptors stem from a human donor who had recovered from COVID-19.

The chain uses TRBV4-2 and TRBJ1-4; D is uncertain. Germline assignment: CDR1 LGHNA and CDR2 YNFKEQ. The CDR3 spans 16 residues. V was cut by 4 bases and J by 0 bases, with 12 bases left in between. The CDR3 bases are TGTGCCAGCAGCCGGTCAAGAACGGCAACTAATGAAAAACTGTTTTTT. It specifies CASSRSRTATNEKLFF.

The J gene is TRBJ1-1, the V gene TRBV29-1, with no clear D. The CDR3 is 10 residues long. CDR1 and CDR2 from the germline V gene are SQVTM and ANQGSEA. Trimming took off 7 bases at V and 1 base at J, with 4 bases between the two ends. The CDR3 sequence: CSAGNTEAFF. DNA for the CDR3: TGCAGCGCTGGGAACACTGAAGCTTTCTTT.